This T cell receptor beta chain was documented in a study of blood T cells in healthy people across ages. Remarks on this clonotype: Its target is not known.

The use of a sample-barcoded 5' primer and a J-beta primer mix characterized a second PCR of roughly 6 to 11 cycles. TCRdb independently ran MiXCR on the 5' RACE reads; one entry per CDR3 protein. This sample has roughly 1.4 million distinct CDR3 sequences, with approximately 59% found just once. Findings and limits, study-wide: Long-lived and aged donors differed, with more naive CD4+ cells and higher diversity in the long-lived. CMV status of donors was not determined, possibly confounding expanded clonotype changes.

In terms of origin and age, donors were healthy Caucasian individuals from Russia aged roughly 6 to 100. The CDR3 has 12 amino acids. The germline V gene encodes CDR1 MDHEN and CDR2 SYDVKM. V dropped 6 bases and J dropped 10 bases, with 13 bases sitting between them. This sequence was found in a man in his late teens or twenties in good health. This sequence joins TRBV28 and TRBJ1-5; D not resolved. The material sequenced was blood. CDR3 coding DNA: TGTGCCAGCAGGCCATCTCTTGGTCCCCAGCATTTT. It specifies CASRPSLGPQHF.